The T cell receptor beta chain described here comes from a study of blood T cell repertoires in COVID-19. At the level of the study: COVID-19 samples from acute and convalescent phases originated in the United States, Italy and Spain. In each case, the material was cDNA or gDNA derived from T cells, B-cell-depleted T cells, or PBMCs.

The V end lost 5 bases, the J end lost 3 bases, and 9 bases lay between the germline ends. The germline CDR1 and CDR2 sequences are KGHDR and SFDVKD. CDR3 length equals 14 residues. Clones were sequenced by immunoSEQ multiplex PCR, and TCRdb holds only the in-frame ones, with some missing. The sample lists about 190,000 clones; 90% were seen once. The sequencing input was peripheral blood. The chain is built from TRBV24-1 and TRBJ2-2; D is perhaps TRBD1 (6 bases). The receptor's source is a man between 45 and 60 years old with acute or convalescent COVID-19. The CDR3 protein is CATSAPGDTGELFF. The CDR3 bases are TGTGCCACCAGTGCGCCAGGGGACACCGGGGAGCTGTTTTTT.